This TCR beta chain was identified in a study of identical twins. The CDR3 consists of 14 residues. From germline, CDR1 is SEHNR and CDR2 FQNEAQ (reference sequence). Deletions cut 2 bases from V and 4 bases from J, with 11 bases between. TCRdb called the 5' RACE reads again in MiXCR, with one record for every CDR3 protein. This table holds about 280,000 distinct CDR3 sequences, roughly 8.6% found once. This clonotype was detected only a few times. These records were also assigned to another study, of yellow fever vaccine responses in identical twins.

V and J are TRBV7-9 and TRBJ1-1, with a tentative D call TRBD1 (5 bases). This TCR derives from a woman in her late teens or twenties in good health. The source material was memory (CD45RO+) T cells sorted from blood. As DNA, the CDR3 is TGTGCCAGCAGCTTAACACAGGATACCACTGAAGCTTTCTTT. This codes for CASSLTQDTTEAFF.